This TCR beta chain comes out of a study of graft-versus-host responses after intestinal transplantation. As for the study in general: Among the recipients, all got anti-thymocyte globulin induction and then tacrolimus and steroids for around 3 years.

Germline V lookup: CDR1 PRHDT, CDR2 FYEKMQ (reference sequence). The CDR3 covers 15 residues. V shed 5 bases, J shed 4 bases, and the junction held 9 bases outside the gene matches. Repertoires were generated with immunoSEQ multiplex PCR, while TCRdb's copy carries only in-frame clones and drops some. The sample holds around 8,000 clones, more than 25% seen once. Irradiated, violet-dye-labeled stimulator cells, roughly 200,000 in number, were plated with roughly 200,000 CFSE-labeled responder cells. Notes on the study in general: Subjects displaying graft-donor T cell macrochimerism possessed elevated graft-versus-host to host-versus-graft clonal ratios inside allografts.

The sequenced sample was alloreactive CD8+ T cells from a mixed lymphocyte reaction culture, obtained before intestinal transplant. Subset described: CFSE-low proliferating T cells sorted from approximately 6-day pre-transplant mixed lymphocyte reaction (GvH or HvG direction). V gene TRBV13 combines with J gene TRBJ2-7; 9 bases fit TRBD2. The receptor was derived from a human patient who received an intestinal transplant. The DNA for the CDR3 is TGTGCCAGCAGCATCAATAGCGGGAGAACTTACGAGCAGTACTTC. This encodes CASSINSGRTYEQYF.